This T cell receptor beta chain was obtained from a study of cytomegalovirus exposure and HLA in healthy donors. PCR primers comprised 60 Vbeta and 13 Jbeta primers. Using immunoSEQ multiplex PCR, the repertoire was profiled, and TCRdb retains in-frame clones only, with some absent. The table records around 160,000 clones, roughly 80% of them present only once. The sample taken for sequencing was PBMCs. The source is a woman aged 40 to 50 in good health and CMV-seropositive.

The CDR3, as DNA: TGTGCCAGCAGTTTTGGAACAGGGGCCACAGATACGCAGTATTTT. Its translation is CASSFGTGATDTQYF. This chain uses TRBV28 with TRBJ2-3, with 7 bases matching TRBD1. Per germline, CDR1 MDHEN and CDR2 SYDVKM. CDR3 length equals 15 residues. V shed 3 bases, J shed 2 bases, and the junction held 5 bases outside the gene matches.